These 7 T cell receptor beta chains originate from one sample sequenced in a study of CD8 T cells in Susac syndrome. Random hexamers were used to reverse transcribe about 0.5 to 1 ug of RNA. TCRdb recomputed calls from the immunoSEQ multiplex PCR reads with MiXCR, one row per CDR3 protein. The repertoire holds about 190,000 distinct CDR3 sequences, with 91% as singletons. Sequencing input: CD4+ T cells from PBMCs. The source is a human donor with Susac syndrome.

The rearrangement joins TRBV20-1 to TRBJ1-1; no clear D. Trimming removed 2 bases from V and 2 bases from J, with 12 bases in between. Per germline, CDR1 DFQATT and CDR2 SNEGSKA (reference sequence). This CDR3 is 14 amino acids long. In nucleotides, the CDR3 is TGCAGTGCTAGACCTCCGACACGTAACACTGAAGCTTTCTTT. Translation: CSARPPTRNTEAFF.

The rearrangement joins TRBV5-1 to TRBJ2-1, with 11 bases lining up with TRBD2. V trimming: 6 bases; J trimming: 9 bases; junction bases outside the gene matches: 11. Germline V gene data show CDR1 as SGHRS and CDR2 as YFSETQ. This CDR3 comprises 15 residues. CDR3 bases: TGCGCCAGCAACCCTCAAACTAGCGGGGGAGGTGAGCAGTTCTTC. Translation gives CASNPQTSGGGEQFF.

The chain joins TRBV5-1 to TRBJ2-3; D is possibly TRBD2 (6 bases). This CDR3 spans 14 amino acids. Germline V gene data show CDR1 as SGHRS and CDR2 as YFSETQ. V lost 5 bases to trimming and J lost 0 bases, with 10 bases between them. The CDR3 protein is CASRVAASTDTQYF. CDR3 nucleotide sequence: TGCGCCAGCAGAGTAGCGGCTAGCACAGATACGCAGTATTTT.

V is TRBV5-6 and J is TRBJ2-7; TRBD2 is a possible D gene (5 bases). With 0 bases removed from V and 4 bases from J, the gap between germline ends came to 11 bases. The CDR3 contains 14 residues. Per germline, CDR1 SGHDT and CDR2 YYEEEE. CDR3 in DNA: TGTGCCAGCAGCTTGGAGCGGAGGTGGTACGAGCAGTACTTC. This gives the protein CASSLERRWYEQYF.

This sequence joins TRBV4-1 and TRBJ2-6; no clear D gene. The CDR3 length is 16 residues. Looked up from germline, CDR1 is MGHRA and CDR2 is YSYEKL. Deletions cut 3 bases from V and 0 bases from J, with 9 bases between. The CDR3 sequence is CASSQGSLSGANVLTF. As DNA, the CDR3 is TGCGCCAGCAGCCAGGGGTCCCTCTCTGGGGCCAACGTCCTGACTTTC.

The V gene is TRBV4-1, the J gene TRBJ2-1; 7 positions agree with TRBD2. The CDR3 runs 16 residues. After removal of 6 bases from V and 4 bases from J, the junction contained 12 bases not matched to a gene. Germline V gene lookup returns CDR1 MGHRA and CDR2 YSYEKL. In DNA form, the CDR3 reads TGCGCCAGCAGTTTAGCGGCTAGCGGAGAATACAATGAGCAGTTCTTC. Its translation: CASSLAASGEYNEQFF.

The genes are TRBV28 and TRBJ2-2, with 8 bases lining up with TRBD2. The CDR3 is 16 residues long. Trimming removed 4 bases from V and 7 bases from J; junction bases left unmatched: 11. The germline CDR1 and CDR2 sequences are MDHEN and SYDVKM. CDR3 sequence reads: CASSSQVVAGYGELFF. The CDR3 nucleotides are TGTGCCAGCAGTTCCCAGGTGGTAGCGGGATACGGGGAGCTGTTTTTT. Filled out from reference TRBV28 and TRBJ2-2, the complete variable domain reads DVKVTQSSRYLVKRTGEKVFLECVQDMDHENMFWYRQDPGLGLRLIYFSYDVKMKEKGDIPEGYSVSREKKERFSLILESASTNQTSMYLCASSSQVVAGYGELFFGEGSRLTVL.